This TCR beta chain was recorded in a study of response to subunit inactivated influenza vaccine. TCRdb redid the calling of the RT-PCR reads with MiXCR, one entry per CDR3 protein. The data contain hundreds of thousands of distinct CDR3 sequences, less than 15% of them singletons. In germline, CDR1 is MNHEY, CDR2 SMNVEV (reference sequence). This CDR3 spans 14 amino acids. V dropped 7 bases and J dropped 3 bases, with 13 bases sitting between them. Study-level results: Seasonal influenza vaccination, on each occasion, was suggested by the authors to recruit few new T cells.

This clonotype has just a few counts. The antigen is not known. The sample in question was PBMCs from blood, obtained roughly 2 weeks before vaccination. This clonotype was obtained from a man aged 45-65 years who received an inactivated influenza vaccine. The V call is TRBV27, the J call TRBJ2-1; D remains unclear. The CDR3 DNA follows: TGTGCCAGCACCATCCGCCCAGACTACAATGAGCAGTTCTTC. This sequence encodes CASTIRPDYNEQFF.